Listed here are 25 T cell receptor beta chains from one sample, sequenced in a study of cytomegalovirus exposure and HLA in healthy donors. Using immunoSEQ multiplex PCR, the repertoire was profiled, and TCRdb retains in-frame clones only, with some absent. Among about 200,000 clones listed, 65% to 90% were seen once. Sequences were obtained from PBMCs. The receptor set was obtained from a young woman in good health and CMV-seropositive.

V is TRBV5-1 and J is TRBJ2-1, with 9 positions matching TRBD1. J lost 6 bases, V lost 0 bases, and 7 bases had no gene match. Germline V gene data show CDR1 as SGHRS and CDR2 as YFSETQ. The CDR3 length is 16 residues. Written as DNA, the CDR3 is TGCGCCAGCAGCTTGGTACTTCCGGGACAGGGCAATGAGCAGTTCTTC. Translated, it gives CASSLVLPGQGNEQFF.

This clone appeared a single time. V is TRBV6-5 and J is TRBJ2-1, with D possibly being TRBD2 (5 bases). The V end lost 2 bases, the J end lost 3 bases, and 8 bases lay between the germline ends. Germline loops: CDR1 MNHEY, CDR2 SVGAGI. The CDR3 consists of 14 residues. CDR3 in DNA: TGTGCCAGCAGTTACCAGGAGGACTACAATGAGCAGTTCTTC. This translates into CASSYQEDYNEQFF.

This chain links TRBV7-6 with TRBJ2-1; 13 bases are shared with TRBD2. With V trimmed by 2 bases and J by 0 bases, 10 bases remained unmatched. CDR1 and CDR2 (germline): SGHVS, FNYEAQ. The CDR3 is 20 residues long. The CDR3 loop reads CASSLRGLAGDKSSYNEQFF. The CDR3 DNA follows: TGTGCCAGCAGCTTAAGAGGACTAGCGGGAGACAAGAGCTCCTACAATGAGCAGTTCTTC. Supplemented by reference TRBV7-6 and TRBJ2-1, the full variable domain reads GAGVSQSPRYKVTKRGQDVALRCDPISGHVSLYWYRQALGQGPEFLTYFNYEAQQDKSGLPNDRFSAERPEGSISTLTIQRTEQRDSAMYRCASSLRGLAGDKSSYNEQFFGPGTRLTVL.

The V call is TRBV9, the J call TRBJ2-4, with 7 bases that match TRBD2. Germline lookup yields CDR1 SGDLS and CDR2 YYNGEE. The CDR3 runs 12 residues. The ends lost 4 bases at V and 15 bases at J; junction bases unmatched: 10. The CDR3 coding sequence is TGTGCCAGCAGCCCCCGAGGACTAGTGCGGTACTTC. It encodes CASSPRGLVRYF.

This clone has only a few counts. The J gene is TRBJ1-2, the V gene TRBV9; no clear D. V lost 7 bases and J 2 bases, leaving 9 bases between the germline ends. CDR3 length equals 12 residues. Germline CDR1 is SGDLS and CDR2 is YYNGEE. CDR3 region: CASSGNNYGYTF. For the CDR3, the DNA is TGTGCCAGCTCCGGGAACAACTATGGCTACACCTTC.

The chain joins TRBV6-5 to TRBJ1-2; TRBD1 aligns across 8 bases. Germline trimming cut 6 bases from V and 2 bases from J; bases unmatched to any gene: 2. Germline V gene lookup returns CDR1 MNHEY and CDR2 SVGAGI. This CDR3 comprises 13 residues. The CDR3 spells CASRGQGNYGYTF. CDR3 nucleotide sequence: TGTGCCAGCAGAGGACAGGGAAACTATGGCTACACCTTC.

The chain carries TRBV5-1 and TRBJ1-4; possibly TRBD1 for D (5 bases). The CDR3 is made up of 14 amino acids. Germline V gene sequence: CDR1 SGHRS, CDR2 YFSETQ. V shed 1 base and J shed 8 bases, with 12 bases lying between them. The CDR3 DNA is TGCGCCAGCAGCTTGTACGGGTCAGGGGAAAAACTGTTTTTT. Amino acids: CASSLYGSGEKLFF.

The rearrangement links TRBV6-5 to TRBJ1-4; D not resolved. The CDR3 contains 15 residues. Trimming pared 2 bases from V and 0 bases from J, leaving 7 bases between. CDR1 is MNHEY, CDR2 SVGAGI, per germline. CDR3 in DNA: TGTGCCAGCAGTTACGGGAGAACAACTAATGAAAAACTGTTTTTT. Translating it yields CASSYGRTTNEKLFF.

This chain connects TRBV27 to TRBJ2-1; TRBD2 aligns across 11 bases. Germline-derived CDR1 and CDR2 are MNHEY and SMNVEV (reference sequence). J was trimmed by 6 bases and V by 6 bases; bases with no gene match: 4. The CDR3 covers 14 residues. The DNA for the CDR3 is TGTGCCAGCAGACCGGGACTAGCGGTCAATGAGCAGTTCTTC. It translates to CASRPGLAVNEQFF.

V is TRBV9 and J is TRBJ2-7; 11 nucleotides match TRBD2. J lost 4 bases, V lost 2 bases, and 5 bases had no gene match. This CDR3 spans 15 amino acids. Germline-derived CDR1 and CDR2 are SGDLS and YYNGEE. CDR3 loop: CASSVGLAALYEQYF. The CDR3 DNA follows: TGTGCCAGCAGCGTGGGACTAGCGGCTTTATACGAGCAGTACTTC.

This clone was observed a single time. V gene TRBV5-1 combines with J gene TRBJ1-1; no reliable D call. This CDR3 region has 16 residues. The ends were cut back, 0 bases at V and 5 bases at J, with 17 bases in the middle. From germline, CDR1 is SGHRS and CDR2 YFSETQ. CDR3 sequence reads: CASSLAVGVVGTEAFF. The CDR3 region has the DNA TGCGCCAGCAGCTTGGCCGTCGGGGTCGTTGGAACTGAAGCTTTCTTT.

The CDR3 DNA is TGTGCCAGCAGCTTATCGACTCTAGCGGGGGCCTACGAGCAGTACTTC. This sequence encodes CASSLSTLAGAYEQYF. This chain links TRBV7-2 with TRBJ2-7; 10 positions match TRBD2. V was pared by 2 bases and J by 2 bases, with 6 bases of the junction left unmatched. Germline lookup yields CDR1 SGHTA and CDR2 FQGNSA. This CDR3 comprises 16 residues.

The chain joins TRBV7-2 to TRBJ1-1, with unresolved D. This CDR3 is 15 amino acids long. Germline V gene sequence: CDR1 SGHTA, CDR2 FQGNSA. The germline V and J ends were trimmed by 1 base and 0 bases, with 9 bases remaining between them. For the CDR3, the DNA is TGTGCCAGCAGCTTAGGGAAGGCGGTGAACACTGAAGCTTTCTTT. This encodes CASSLGKAVNTEAFF.

This chain connects TRBV30 to TRBJ2-7; 9 nucleotides align to TRBD1. The CDR3 consists of 14 residues. Trimming took 3 bases from V and 1 from J; bases not matched to a gene: 4. Germline CDR1 is GTSNPN and CDR2 is SVGIG (reference sequence). CDR3 amino acids: CAWRTGTGSYEQYF. The CDR3 DNA is TGTGCCTGGAGGACCGGGACAGGGTCCTACGAGCAGTACTTC.

This chain links TRBV29-1 with TRBJ1-1; D gene unclear. V lost 3 bases and J 4 bases, leaving 6 bases between the germline ends. This CDR3 contains 11 residues. The germline CDR1 and CDR2 sequences are SQVTM and ANQGSEA. In nucleotides, the CDR3 is TGCAGCGTTGAGCGGGTCACTGAAGCTTTCTTT. Amino acid sequence: CSVERVTEAFF.

The chain combines TRBV15 with TRBJ2-1; 13 positions agree with TRBD2. The germline V gene encodes CDR1 LNHNV and CDR2 YYDKDF (reference sequence). V lost 0 bases and J lost 13; bases outside the gene matches: 6. The CDR3 loop spans 15 amino acids. This chain's CDR3 is CATSRDRLAGGKQFF. Here the CDR3 DNA reads TGTGCCACCAGCAGAGATCGACTAGCGGGAGGCAAACAGTTCTTC.

The chain joins TRBV27 to TRBJ1-2; 12 nucleotides agree with TRBD1. Germline assignment: CDR1 MNHEY and CDR2 SMNVEV (reference sequence). CDR3 size: 16 residues. Trimming removed 5 bases from V and 5 bases from J; junction bases left unmatched: 9. The CDR3 sequence is CASSLAGTGGAYGYTF. As DNA, the CDR3 is TGTGCCAGCAGTCTCGCGGGGACAGGGGGCGCTTATGGCTACACCTTC.

This chain connects TRBV7-9 to TRBJ2-1; 8 nucleotides line up with TRBD2. CDR3 size: 15 residues. V shed 4 bases, J shed 4 bases, and the junction held 6 bases outside the gene matches. The V gene's germline CDR1 is SEHNR and CDR2 FQNEAQ (reference sequence). CDR3 amino acids: CASSYSGTRYNEQFF. DNA for the CDR3: TGTGCCAGCAGCTATTCCGGGACTAGGTACAATGAGCAGTTCTTC.

The chain employs TRBV9 and TRBJ2-2; D gene uncertain. The germline V gene encodes CDR1 SGDLS and CDR2 YYNGEE. The V end was cut by 0 bases, the J end by 1 base, with 4 bases between. The CDR3 runs to 14 residues. This chain's CDR3 is CASSVGGNTGELFF. CDR3 sequence (DNA): TGTGCCAGCAGCGTAGGAGGGAACACCGGGGAGCTGTTTTTT. The whole variable domain, remainder taken from reference TRBV9 and TRBJ2-2, is DSGVTQTPKHLITATGQRVTLRCSPRSGDLSVYWYQQSLDQGLQFLIQYYNGEERAKGNILERFSAQQFPDLHSELNLSSLELGDSALYFCASSVGGNTGELFFGEGSRLTVL.

The rearrangement uses TRBV5-1 and TRBJ1-2, with a tentative D call TRBD1 (6 bases). The CDR3 is 13 amino acids. Germline loops: CDR1 SGHRS, CDR2 YFSETQ. The V and J ends lost 4 bases and 5 bases respectively, with 12 bases between them. The CDR3 sequence: CASSPEGGYGYTF. The CDR3 DNA reads as TGCGCCAGCAGCCCGGAGGGGGGGTATGGCTACACCTTC.

The V call is TRBV9, the J call TRBJ1-5; D is unresolved. Germline CDR1 reads SGDLS; CDR2 reads YYNGEE. The CDR3 consists of 16 residues. V lost 0 bases to trimming and J lost 5 bases, with 15 bases between them. The CDR3 protein is CASSVVAGGRYQPQHF. The DNA for the CDR3 is TGTGCCAGCAGCGTAGTGGCGGGAGGCCGTTATCAGCCCCAGCATTTT.

This clone was recorded a few times. V and J are TRBV28 and TRBJ2-7, with D possibly matching TRBD1 (5 bases). This CDR3 has 12 amino acids. Trimming removed 10 bases from V and 3 bases from J, with 13 bases in between. From germline, CDR1 is MDHEN and CDR2 SYDVKM. The chain's CDR3 is CATTGRGYEQYF. The CDR3 nucleotides are TGTGCCACCACGGGTAGGGGCTACGAGCAGTACTTC.

The J gene is TRBJ2-7, the V gene TRBV5-1, with 13 bases fitting TRBD2. The V segment lost 4 bases and the J segment 4 bases; nucleotides outside the gene matches: 2. The CDR3 is 14 amino acids. Germline CDR1 and CDR2: SGHRS and YFSETQ. In nucleotides, the CDR3 is TGCGCCAGCAGCCCGGGACTAGCGGGATACGAGCAGTACTTC. Translated: CASSPGLAGYEQYF.

The chain has TRBV28 and TRBJ1-2, with D hard to call. Trimming pared 5 bases from V and 5 bases from J, leaving 12 bases between. Germline-derived CDR1 and CDR2 are MDHEN and SYDVKM. CDR3 length: 13 amino acids. CDR3: CASSEINLYGYTF. DNA of the CDR3: TGTGCCAGCAGTGAGATTAACTTATATGGCTACACCTTC.

The V and J genes are TRBV6-5 and TRBJ1-4; D remains unclear. V was trimmed by 2 bases and J by 0 bases, leaving 10 bases between them. CDR1 MNHEY and CDR2 SVGAGI come from the germline V gene. The CDR3 contains 16 residues. The chain's CDR3 is CASSYDTWSTNEKLFF. CDR3 sequence (DNA): TGTGCCAGCAGTTACGACACCTGGTCAACTAATGAAAAACTGTTTTTT.